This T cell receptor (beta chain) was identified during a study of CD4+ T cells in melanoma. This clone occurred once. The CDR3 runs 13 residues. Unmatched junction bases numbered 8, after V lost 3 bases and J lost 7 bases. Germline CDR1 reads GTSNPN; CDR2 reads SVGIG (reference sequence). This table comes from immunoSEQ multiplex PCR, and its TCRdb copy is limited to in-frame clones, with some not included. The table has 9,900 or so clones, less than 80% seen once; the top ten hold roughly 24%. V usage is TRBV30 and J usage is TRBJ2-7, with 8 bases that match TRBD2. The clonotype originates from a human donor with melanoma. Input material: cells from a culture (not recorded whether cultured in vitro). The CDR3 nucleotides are TGTGCCTGGAGGGGGGGCGGGGGGATAGAGCAGTACTTC. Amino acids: CAWRGGGGIEQYF.